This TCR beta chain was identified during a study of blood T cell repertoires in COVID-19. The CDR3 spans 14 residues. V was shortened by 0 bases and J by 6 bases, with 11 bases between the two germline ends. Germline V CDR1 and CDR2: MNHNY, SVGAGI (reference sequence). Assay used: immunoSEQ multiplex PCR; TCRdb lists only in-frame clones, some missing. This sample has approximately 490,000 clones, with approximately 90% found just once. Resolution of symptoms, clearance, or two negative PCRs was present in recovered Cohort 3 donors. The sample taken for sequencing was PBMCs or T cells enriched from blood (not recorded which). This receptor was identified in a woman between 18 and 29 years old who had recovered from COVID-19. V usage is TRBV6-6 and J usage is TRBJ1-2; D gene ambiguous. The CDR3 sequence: CASSYSQAADGYTF. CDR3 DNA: TGTGCCAGCAGTTACTCTCAAGCGGCCGATGGCTACACCTTC.